These 15 T cell receptor beta chains share one sample of origin, sequenced in a study of CD8+CD57+ T cells in acquired aplastic anemia. The sequenced patients had an expansion of CD8+CD57+ cells seen by flow cytometry. The TCR beta profiling, which covered VDJ combination and CDR3 sequence, was carried out using genomic DNA as the template. TCRdb used MiXCR to reprocess the reads, holding one entry per CDR3 protein. This sample carries about 200,000 distinct CDR3 sequences, 65% of them seen once, and the ten largest clones take under 60%. The sequenced sample was sorted CD4+, CD8+, or CD8+CD57+ T cells (not recorded which) from PBMCs. These TCRs come from a human donor with aplastic anemia.

This chain connects TRBV2 to TRBJ2-7; 7 bases are shared with TRBD1. Germline CDR1 SNHLY, CDR2 FYNNEI. With 7 bases clipped from V and 2 bases from J, the junction kept 8 bases outside the gene matches. The CDR3 contains 14 residues. The CDR3 loop reads CASNILGQTYEQYF. CDR3 coding DNA: TGTGCCAGCAATATCCTGGGACAGACCTACGAGCAGTACTTC.

The chain uses TRBV10-2 and TRBJ2-7; D possibly corresponds to TRBD1 (6 bases). The CDR3 loop spans 15 amino acids. Trimming shortened V by 6 bases and J by 3 bases, and 18 bases separated the two germline ends. Germline V lookup: CDR1 WSHSY, CDR2 SAAADI. Written as DNA, the CDR3 is TGCGCCAGCAGGACCGGGACACCCGGGCTCTACGAGCAGTACTTC. It is translated as CASRTGTPGLYEQYF.

In its sample, this clonotype was seen a few times. The chain joins TRBV7-9 to TRBJ2-3, with 8 nucleotides matching TRBD2. The ends lost 0 bases at V and 2 bases at J; junction bases unmatched: 7. CDR1 is SEHNR, CDR2 FQNEAQ, per germline (reference sequence). This CDR3 has 17 residues. CDR3 DNA sequence: TGTGCCAGCAGCTTAGCGGTGATAGCGGGAACCACAGATACGCAGTATTTT. It codes for CASSLAVIAGTTDTQYF.

The chain uses TRBV20-1 and TRBJ1-2; no definite D call. The CDR3 has 11 residues. In germline, CDR1 is DFQATT, CDR2 SNEGSKA (reference sequence). The V end lost 3 bases, the J end lost 10 bases, and 12 bases lay between the germline ends. This CDR3 is CSASVWQAYTF. In DNA form, the CDR3 reads TGCAGTGCTAGTGTCTGGCAGGCCTACACCTTC.

V gene TRBV29-1 combines with J gene TRBJ1-2; D gene ambiguous. The CDR3 extends over 11 amino acids. With 4 bases removed from V and 5 bases from J, the gap between germline ends came to 8 bases. Germline V gene sequence: CDR1 SQVTM, CDR2 ANQGSEA. CDR3 residues: CSVAHEYGYTF. The CDR3 DNA is TGCAGCGTTGCGCACGAGTATGGCTACACCTTC.

The CDR3 spells CATSRDRGTADTQYF. CDR3 DNA sequence: TGTGCCACCAGCAGAGATCGGGGGACAGCCGATACGCAGTATTTT. The V gene is TRBV15, the J gene TRBJ2-3; TRBD1 might be the D (7 bases). Between the trimmed V and J ends, which lost 0 bases and 6 bases, there was a span of 13 bases. The length of the CDR3 is 15 residues. The germline V gene encodes CDR1 LNHNV and CDR2 YYDKDF (reference sequence).

This clonotype was seen repeatedly, ten times or more. The rearrangement links TRBV28 to TRBJ2-7; D possibly uses TRBD1 or TRBD2 (5 bases each). Germline V gives CDR1 MDHEN, CDR2 SYDVKM. The V gene lost 4 bases and the J gene lost 1 base, with 11 bases spanning the gap. This CDR3 has 14 residues. DNA of the CDR3: TGTGCCAGCAGTTGGGACGGGTTATCCTACGAGCAGTACTTC. The encoded protein is CASSWDGLSYEQYF.

The rearrangement uses TRBV7-9 and TRBJ2-7; D ambiguous. CDR1 SEHNR and CDR2 FQNEAQ come from the germline V gene (reference sequence). With 1 base removed from V and 0 bases from J, the gap between germline ends came to 7 bases. This CDR3 region has 14 residues. Written as DNA, the CDR3 is TGTGCCAGCAGCTTAGGGCTAGACTCCTACGAGCAGTACTTC. Its protein product is CASSLGLDSYEQYF.

This clonotype appeared a single time. The CDR3 does not close with the conserved phenylalanine or tryptophan, likely indicating a read error. This chain joins TRBV7-3 and TRBJ2-7, with D possibly TRBD2 on 6 matching bases. V was pared by 1 base and J by 3 bases, with 16 bases between. CDR1 SGHTA and CDR2 FQGTGA come from the germline V gene. The CDR3 covers 16 residues. CDR3 sequence (DNA): TGTGCCAGCAGCTTAAGTCAGGTCACCGGGGGCTACGAGCAGTACCTC. Encoded protein: CASSLSQVTGGYEQYL.

The gene calls are TRBV7-6 and TRBJ2-1, with 11 positions matching TRBD2. The CDR3 is 13 amino acids. The V and J ends lost 10 bases and 7 bases, in that order; junction bases with no gene match: 6. The V gene's germline CDR1 is SGHVS and CDR2 FNYEAQ. The CDR3 loop reads CATASGGTNEQFF. CDR3 sequence (DNA): TGTGCCACCGCTAGCGGGGGGACAAATGAGCAGTTCTTC.

The gene calls are TRBV12-3 or TRBV12-4 and TRBJ1-6, with D possibly matching TRBD1 (6 bases). The CDR3 is made up of 14 amino acids. Trimming stripped 7 bases from V and 7 bases from J, with 14 bases between. In DNA, the CDR3 is TGTGCCAGCATCAAAACAGGGATGAATTCACCCCTCCACTTT. Translation: CASIKTGMNSPLHF.

The CDR3 loop is CASSLDREADTQYF. CDR3 DNA: TGTGCCAGCAGCCTGGACAGGGAAGCAGATACGCAGTATTTT. This chain uses TRBV5-4 with TRBJ2-3; TRBD1 matches 8 bases. V lost 4 bases to trimming and J lost 4 bases; unmatched junction nucleotides: 5. This CDR3 contains 14 residues. The germline CDR1 and CDR2 sequences are SGHNT and YYREEE (reference sequence).

This sequence joins TRBV2 and TRBJ2-1; tentative D call: TRBD2 (6 bases). Germline V CDR1 and CDR2: SNHLY, FYNNEI. V lost 3 bases and J lost 11, with 20 bases in between. CDR3 size: 15 residues. CDR3 DNA: TGTGCCAGCAGTGAGACGCAGGGACTTAGGGATCAGCAGTTCTTC. Its protein is CASSETQGLRDQQFF.

This chain joins TRBV24-1 and TRBJ2-3; no definite D call. The germline V gene has CDR1 KGHDR and CDR2 SFDVKD. CDR3 length equals 13 residues. Trimming cost V 3 bases and J 6 bases, with 9 bases left between them. The CDR3 region is CATSDVVADTQYF. The CDR3 DNA reads as TGTGCCACCAGTGATGTAGTAGCTGATACGCAGTATTTT.

V usage is TRBV11-3 and J usage is TRBJ1-4; D uncertain. V was cut by 5 bases and J by 5 bases, with 9 bases left in between. This CDR3 is built from 13 residues. The V gene's germline CDR1 is SGHNT and CDR2 YENEEA. CDR3: CASSPLGNEKLFF. The CDR3, as DNA: TGTGCCAGCAGCCCGTTAGGGAATGAAAAACTGTTTTTT.